A single sample gave rise to the 12 T cell receptor beta chains below, sequenced in a study of CD8 T cells in Susac syndrome (dated by TCRdb to the late 2010s). Libraries were constructed by the immunoSEQ multiplex PCR assay. RNA was extracted using the RNeasy kit, and 0.5 to 1 microgram was reverse transcribed with random hexamers. TCRdb took the public reads, trimmed them with fastp at Q25, ran MiXCR for clone calling and kept in-frame beta chains. Entries that share a CDR3 protein sequence are merged under the most common genes and DNA. The sample yields around 270,000 distinct CDR3 sequences; almost 85% were counted once. 0.2% to 0.25% of the sample comes from the top ten. Source material: CD8+ T cells from PBMCs. The receptor set was obtained from a human donor with multiple sclerosis.

This sequence joins TRBV7-2 and TRBJ1-2; D call uncertain. Trimming cost V 7 bases and J 2 bases, with 11 bases left between them. The length of the CDR3 is 13 residues. Germline CDR1 and CDR2: SGHTA and FQGNSA. In nucleotides, the CDR3 is TGTGCCAGCACCCACCCGATGAACTATGGCTACACCTTC. Encoded protein: CASTHPMNYGYTF.

The rearrangement joins TRBV19 to TRBJ2-2, with D unclear. Trimming took off 1 base at V and 4 bases at J, with 4 bases between the two ends. The CDR3 loop spans 13 amino acids. Looked up from germline, CDR1 is LNHDA and CDR2 is SQIVND (reference sequence). The CDR3 coding sequence is TGTGCCAGTAGTATAGTGGGCACCGGGGAGCTGTTTTTT. It encodes CASSIVGTGELFF.

This chain uses TRBV7-9 with TRBJ1-1; 9 bases fit TRBD1. The CDR3 length is 13 residues. The germline CDR1 and CDR2 sequences are SEHNR and FQNEAQ (reference sequence). V shed 4 bases and J 4 bases; nucleotides not matched to a gene: 1. CDR3 protein: CASSSDRGTEAFF. In nucleotides, the CDR3 is TGTGCCAGCAGCTCGGACAGGGGCACTGAAGCTTTCTTT.

This clonotype was detected only once. The chain uses TRBV28 and TRBJ2-3, with D hard to call. The germline V gene has CDR1 MDHEN and CDR2 SYDVKM. V dropped 6 bases and J dropped 6 bases, with 19 bases sitting between them. There are 15 residues in the CDR3. The CDR3 DNA follows: TGTGCCAGCAGCCCCCGGACCGCGCCCCACGATACGCAGTATTTT. It encodes CASSPRTAPHDTQYF. The full variable domain, completed using reference TRBV28 and TRBJ2-3, is DVKVTQSSRYLVKRTGEKVFLECVQDMDHENMFWYRQDPGLGLRLIYFSYDVKMKEKGDIPEGYSVSREKKERFSLILESASTNQTSMYLCASSPRTAPHDTQYFGPGTRLTVL.

In this sample, this clonotype turned up once. This chain joins TRBV20-1 and TRBJ2-1; D is undetermined. CDR1 DFQATT and CDR2 SNEGSKA come from the germline V gene (reference sequence). CDR3 size: 11 residues. Trimming left V 6 bases short and J 3 bases short, with 6 bases between. CDR3 in DNA: TGCAGTGCCCGCTACTACAATGAGCAGTTCTTC. Its translation: CSARYYNEQFF.

This clonotype appeared once. The chain has TRBV6-2 or TRBV6-3 and TRBJ2-1; TRBD2 matches 9 bases. CDR1 and CDR2 from the germline V gene are MNHEY and SVGEGT. With 8 bases clipped from V and 6 bases from J, the junction kept 8 bases outside the gene matches. The CDR3 sequence is 14 residues long. For the CDR3, the DNA is TGTGCCAGCTTAGCGGGAGAACCTTCCAATGAGCAGTTCTTC. Its translation is CASLAGEPSNEQFF.

This rearrangement joins TRBV19 to TRBJ2-1; no firm D call. V lost 3 bases and J 5 bases, leaving 14 bases between the germline ends. Germline V CDR1 and CDR2: LNHDA, SQIVND (reference sequence). The CDR3 consists of 15 residues. In nucleotides, the CDR3 is TGTGCCAGTAGTATTTGGAACAGTCGGGACAATGAGCAGTTCTTC. This sequence encodes CASSIWNSRDNEQFF.

V gene TRBV4-3 combines with J gene TRBJ2-7, with 8 positions matching TRBD2. V shed 3 bases and J 5 bases; nucleotides not matched to a gene: 12. The germline V gene encodes CDR1 LGHNA and CDR2 YSLEER. This CDR3 contains 16 residues. CDR3 amino acids: CASSQGFSGIEHEQYF. The CDR3 region has the DNA TGCGCCAGCAGCCAGGGGTTTAGCGGGATAGAACACGAGCAGTACTTC.

This sequence joins TRBV5-6 and TRBJ2-7, with a weak D call TRBD2 (6 bases). Germline CDR1 and CDR2: SGHDT and YYEEEE. Between the trimmed V and J ends, which lost 1 base and 3 bases, there was a span of 17 bases. This CDR3 has 16 residues. The CDR3 coding sequence is TGTGCCAGCAGCTTGATCGGGCCTGAGGGACTCTACGAGCAGTACTTC. Its translation is CASSLIGPEGLYEQYF. The complete variable domain, with remaining parts taken from reference TRBV5-6 and TRBJ2-7, reads DAGVTQSPTHLIKTRGQQVTLRCSPKSGHDTVSWYQQALGQGPQFIFQYYEEEERQRGNFPDRFSGHQFPNYSSELNVNALLLGDSALYLCASSLIGPEGLYEQYFGPGTRLTVT.

The chain links TRBV6-5 to TRBJ1-5; D unclear. The CDR3 is 14 amino acids. Germline V gene sequence: CDR1 MNHEY, CDR2 SVGAGI. V was shortened by 2 bases and J by 3 bases, with 8 bases between the two germline ends. The CDR3 is CASSYVSYNQPQHF. The CDR3 nucleotides are TGTGCCAGCAGTTACGTATCCTACAATCAGCCCCAGCATTTT.

This rearrangement joins TRBV28 to TRBJ2-4, with D possibly being TRBD1 (6 bases). Germline V CDR1 and CDR2: MDHEN, SYDVKM. Trimming took off 5 bases at V and 4 bases at J, with 18 bases between the two ends. The CDR3 has 16 amino acids. The CDR3 sequence is CASSPPSYREKNIQYF. The CDR3 DNA sequence: TGTGCCAGCAGTCCGCCCTCGTACAGGGAGAAAAACATTCAGTACTTC.

V usage is TRBV20-1 and J usage is TRBJ2-3; TRBD2 matches 12 bases. This CDR3 has 17 amino acids. Germline V gene lookup returns CDR1 DFQATT and CDR2 SNEGSKA (reference sequence). V was clipped by 1 base and J by 2 bases; unmatched bases: 7. The chain's CDR3 is CSARVTGLAGHTDTQYF. CDR3 nucleotides: TGCAGTGCTAGAGTTACCGGACTAGCGGGACACACAGATACGCAGTATTTT.